These 12 T cell receptor beta chains share one sample of origin, sequenced in a study of T cells in localized non-small cell lung cancer. Produced via immunoSEQ multiplex PCR; TCRdb's table is partial and in-frame only. Found here are approximately 150,000 clones, more than 80% of them singletons; the top ten hold around 1.5%. The source material was peripheral blood, sampled before any cancer treatment. Source of these receptors: a female donor aged 60 or older with stage I lung adenocarcinoma.

This rearrangement joins TRBV21-1 to TRBJ1-5; the table gives TRBD1 as D, unverified against the DNA. TRBV21-1 is labeled a pseudogene. This CDR3 has 14 amino acids. Here the CDR3 DNA reads TGTGCCAGCAGACGGACAGGGAACAATCAGCCCCAGCATTTT. This gives the protein CASRRTGNNQPQHF.

The gene calls are TRBV10-3 and TRBJ2-3; D gene ambiguous. The V end lost 2 bases, the J end lost 0 bases, and 6 bases lay between the germline ends. The germline CDR1 and CDR2 sequences are ENHRY and SYGVKD. The CDR3 contains 14 residues. DNA of the CDR3: TGTGCCATCAGTGAGGAGGTTAGCACAGATACGCAGTATTTT. Encoded protein: CAISEEVSTDTQYF.

The chain recombines TRBV5-6 with TRBJ2-7, with D uncertain. Germline lookup yields CDR1 SGHDT and CDR2 YYEEEE. The CDR3 contains 15 residues. The V end was cut by 5 bases, the J end by 0 bases, with 15 bases between. The CDR3 nucleotides read TGTGCCAGCAGTCTAATAGCCGCTAGCTCCTACGAGCAGTACTTC. This gives the protein CASSLIAASSYEQYF. Filled out from reference TRBV5-6 and TRBJ2-7, the complete variable domain reads DAGVTQSPTHLIKTRGQQVTLRCSPKSGHDTVSWYQQALGQGPQFIFQYYEEEERQRGNFPDRFSGHQFPNYSSELNVNALLLGDSALYLCASSLIAASSYEQYFGPGTRLTVT.

The CDR3 DNA follows: TGTGCCAGCAGCACTTATCCCGGGACTGCTGAAGCTTTCTTT. Its protein product is CASSTYPGTAEAFF. The V gene is TRBV7-2, the J gene TRBJ1-1; TRBD1 might be the D (5 bases). Germline CDR1 is SGHTA and CDR2 is FQGNSA. V lost 5 bases and J 6 bases, leaving 16 bases between the germline ends. CDR3 length: 14 amino acids.

This clone occurred once. This sequence joins TRBV28 and TRBJ2-7; possibly TRBD1 for D (6 bases). The CDR3 is 12 residues long. V dropped 3 bases and J dropped 4 bases, with 7 bases sitting between them. In germline, CDR1 is MDHEN, CDR2 SYDVKM. CDR3 in amino acids: CASSLTGYEQYF. The CDR3 DNA sequence: TGTGCCAGCAGTTTGACAGGATACGAGCAGTACTTC.

This clone appeared once. The rearrangement links TRBV2 to TRBJ2-7; D ambiguous. V was clipped by 6 bases and J by 0 bases, with 3 bases between them. The CDR3 totals 11 residues. Germline V lookup: CDR1 SNHLY, CDR2 FYNNEI. Here the CDR3 DNA reads TGTGCCAGCAGGGTCTCCTACGAGCAGTACTTC. Its translation is CASRVSYEQYF. Variable domain in full (rest from reference TRBV2 and TRBJ2-7): EPEVTQTPSHQVTQMGQEVILRCVPISNHLYFYWYRQILGQKVEFLVSFYNNEISEKSEIFDDQFSVERPDGSNFTLKIRSTKLEDSAMYFCASRVSYEQYFGPGTRLTVT.

J is TRBJ2-1 and V is TRBV2; 11 nucleotides align to TRBD1. Trimming at V came to 6 bases and at J to 9 bases, leaving 4 bases not matched to a gene. This CDR3 is 13 amino acids long. The germline V gene has CDR1 SNHLY and CDR2 FYNNEI. The CDR3 here is CASRGTGGREQFF. CDR3 bases: TGTGCCAGCAGGGGGACAGGGGGGCGTGAGCAGTTCTTC.

The V and J genes are TRBV5-1 and TRBJ2-7; D might be TRBD2 (5 bases). V was trimmed by 2 bases and J by 4 bases, leaving 13 bases between them. The CDR3 totals 14 residues. Germline V gene data show CDR1 as SGHRS and CDR2 as YFSETQ. The CDR3 here is CASSLPTEVYEQYF. The CDR3 region has the DNA TGCGCCAGCAGCTTACCGACGGAGGTATACGAGCAGTACTTC.

The J gene is TRBJ1-1, the V gene TRBV15; D is uncertain. V lost 0 bases and J lost 0, with 5 bases in between. This CDR3 region has 14 residues. Germline V gene data show CDR1 as LNHNV and CDR2 as YYDKDF (reference sequence). The CDR3 spells CATSRDGVNTEAFF. In DNA form, the CDR3 reads TGTGCCACCAGCAGAGATGGGGTGAACACTGAAGCTTTCTTT.

The gene calls are TRBV7-8 and TRBJ1-4; D is unresolved. The CDR3 is 16 amino acids. Trimming stripped 0 bases from V and 8 bases from J, with 16 bases between. The germline gives CDR1 SGHVS, CDR2 FQNEAQ. CDR3 DNA sequence: TGTGCCAGCAGCTTAGCTCCCGGCGTTGTAGGGGAAAAACTGTTTTTT. This gives the protein CASSLAPGVVGEKLFF.

This chain connects TRBV18 to TRBJ1-1; D remains ambiguous. With 2 bases removed from V and 1 base from J, the gap between germline ends came to 5 bases. Germline-derived CDR1 and CDR2 are KGHSH and LQKENI. The CDR3 totals 13 residues. CDR3 region: CASSPKGNTEAFF. CDR3 coding DNA: TGTGCCAGCTCACCAAAGGGGAACACTGAAGCTTTCTTT. The variable domain in full, with the rest retrieved from reference TRBV18 and TRBJ1-1, is NAGVMQNPRHLVRRRGQEARLRCSPMKGHSHVYWYRQLPEEGLKFMVYLQKENIIDESGMPKERFSAEFPKEGPSILRIQQVVRGDSAAYFCASSPKGNTEAFFGQGTRLTVV.

This clone was detected once. The rearrangement links TRBV28 to TRBJ1-3; no firm D call. Germline V CDR1 and CDR2: MDHEN, SYDVKM. The V and J ends lost 3 bases and 4 bases respectively, with 10 bases between them. The CDR3 is 14 amino acids. The CDR3 region is CASSLGGVGNTIYF. The CDR3 coding sequence is TGTGCCAGCAGTTTGGGTGGAGTCGGAAACACCATATATTTT.